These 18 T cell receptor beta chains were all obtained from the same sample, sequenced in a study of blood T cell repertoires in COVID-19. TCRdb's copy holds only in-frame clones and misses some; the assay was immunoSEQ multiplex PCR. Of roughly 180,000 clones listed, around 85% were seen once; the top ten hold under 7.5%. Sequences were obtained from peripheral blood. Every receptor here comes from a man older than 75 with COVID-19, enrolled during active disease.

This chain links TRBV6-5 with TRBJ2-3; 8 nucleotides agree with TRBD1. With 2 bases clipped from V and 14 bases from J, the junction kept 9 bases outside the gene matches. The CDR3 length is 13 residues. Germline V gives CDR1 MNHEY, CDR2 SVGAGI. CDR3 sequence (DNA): TGTGCCAGCAGTTACGGGTTCGACAGGGGATGGTATTTT. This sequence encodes CASSYGFDRGWYF.

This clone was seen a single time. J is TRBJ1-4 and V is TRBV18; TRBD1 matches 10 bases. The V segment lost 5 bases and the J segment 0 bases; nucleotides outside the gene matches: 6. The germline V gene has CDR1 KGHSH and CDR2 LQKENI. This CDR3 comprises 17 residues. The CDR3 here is CASSWGQGLTTNEKLFF. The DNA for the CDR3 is TGTGCCAGCTCATGGGGACAGGGGCTGACAACTAATGAAAAACTGTTTTTT.

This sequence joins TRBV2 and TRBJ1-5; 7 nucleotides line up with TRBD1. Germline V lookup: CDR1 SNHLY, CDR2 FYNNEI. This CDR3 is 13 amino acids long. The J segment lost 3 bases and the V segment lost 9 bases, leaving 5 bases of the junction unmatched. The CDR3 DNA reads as TGTGCCAGTCAGGGGGAAGTCAATCAGCCCCAGCATTTT. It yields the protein CASQGEVNQPQHF.

The CDR3 spells CASSLKGAGGYTF. CDR3 nucleotide sequence: TGTGCCAGCAGTTTAAAGGGGGCGGGTGGCTACACCTTC. This chain uses TRBV28 with TRBJ1-2, with TRBD1 matching 7 bases. CDR3 length: 13 residues. The ends lost 2 bases at V and 7 bases at J; junction bases unmatched: 4. Germline V gene sequence: CDR1 MDHEN, CDR2 SYDVKM.

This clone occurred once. The CDR3 spells CASSYAAKDSYEQYF. DNA of the CDR3: TGTGCCAGCAGTTACGCGGCCAAGGACAGCTACGAGCAGTACTTC. The V gene is TRBV6-5, the J gene TRBJ2-7; tentatively, D is TRBD1 (6 bases). The CDR3 spans 15 residues. V was cut by 2 bases and J by 3 bases, with 14 bases left in between. Germline assignment: CDR1 MNHEY and CDR2 SVGAGI.

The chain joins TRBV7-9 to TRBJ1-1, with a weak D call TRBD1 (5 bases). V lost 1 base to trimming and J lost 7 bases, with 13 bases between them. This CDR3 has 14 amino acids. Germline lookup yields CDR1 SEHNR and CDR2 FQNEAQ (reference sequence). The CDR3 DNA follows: TGTGCCAGCAGCTTAGACCCAGGGCAGGGTGAAGCTTTCTTT. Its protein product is CASSLDPGQGEAFF.

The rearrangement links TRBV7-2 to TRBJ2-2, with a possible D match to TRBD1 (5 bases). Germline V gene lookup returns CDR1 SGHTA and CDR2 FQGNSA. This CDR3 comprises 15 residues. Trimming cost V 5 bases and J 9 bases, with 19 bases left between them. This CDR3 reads CASSPDSLGARELFF. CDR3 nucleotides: TGTGCCAGCAGCCCAGACAGCCTTGGAGCCCGGGAGCTGTTTTTT.

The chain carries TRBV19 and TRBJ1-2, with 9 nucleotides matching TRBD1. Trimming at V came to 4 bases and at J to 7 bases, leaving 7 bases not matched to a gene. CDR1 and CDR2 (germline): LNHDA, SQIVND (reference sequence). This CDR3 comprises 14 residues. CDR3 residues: CASSTLQGALGYTF. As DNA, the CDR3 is TGTGCCAGTAGTACGCTACAGGGGGCGCTTGGCTACACCTTC.

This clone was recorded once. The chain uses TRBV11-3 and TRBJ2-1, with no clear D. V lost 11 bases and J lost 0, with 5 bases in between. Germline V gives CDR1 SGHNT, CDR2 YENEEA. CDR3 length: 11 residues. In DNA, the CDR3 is TGTGCCTCGCGCTCCTACAATGAGCAGTTCTTC. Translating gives CASRSYNEQFF.

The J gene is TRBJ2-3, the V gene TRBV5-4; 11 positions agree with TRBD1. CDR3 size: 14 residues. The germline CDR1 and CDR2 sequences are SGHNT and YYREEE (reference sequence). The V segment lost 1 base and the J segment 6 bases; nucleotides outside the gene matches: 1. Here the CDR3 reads CASSLRTGGDTQYF. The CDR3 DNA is TGTGCCAGCAGCTTGCGGACAGGGGGCGATACGCAGTATTTT.

The CDR3 sequence is CASSRPGQLSYEQYF. The DNA of the CDR3 is TGCGCCAGCAGCCGCCCAGGACAACTCTCCTACGAGCAGTACTTC. The V and J genes are TRBV4-1 and TRBJ2-7; D might be TRBD1 (5 bases). The germline V and J ends were trimmed by 4 bases and 0 bases, with 13 bases remaining between them. Germline loops: CDR1 MGHRA, CDR2 YSYEKL. The CDR3 loop spans 15 amino acids.

CDR3 loop: CASTSRGQETQYF. CDR3 DNA sequence: TGTGCCAGCACAAGCAGGGGCCAAGAGACCCAGTACTTC. V gene TRBV7-2 combines with J gene TRBJ2-5; D might be TRBD1 (6 bases). In germline, CDR1 is SGHTA, CDR2 FQGNSA. The length of the CDR3 is 13 residues. Trimming took 7 bases from V and 1 from J, leaving 10 bases between them. The full variable domain, rest sourced from reference TRBV7-2 and TRBJ2-5, is GAGVSQSPSNKVTEKGKDVELRCDPISGHTALYWYRQSLGQGLEFLIYFQGNSAPDKSGLPSDRFSAERTGGSVSTLTIQRTQQEDSAVYLCASTSRGQETQYFGPGTRLLVL.

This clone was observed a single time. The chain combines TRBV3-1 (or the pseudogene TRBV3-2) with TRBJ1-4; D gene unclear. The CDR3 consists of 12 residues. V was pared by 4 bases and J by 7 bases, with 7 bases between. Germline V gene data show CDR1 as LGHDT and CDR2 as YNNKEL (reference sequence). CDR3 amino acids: CASSLYGEKLFF. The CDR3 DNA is TGTGCCAGCAGCCTCTACGGTGAAAAACTGTTTTTT.

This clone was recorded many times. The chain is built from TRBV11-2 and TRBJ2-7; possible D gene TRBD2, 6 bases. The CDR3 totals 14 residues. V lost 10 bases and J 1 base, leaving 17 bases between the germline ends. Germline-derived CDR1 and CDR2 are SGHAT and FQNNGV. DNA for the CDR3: TGTGCCACCTCATCTCTTCGGGGGTCCTACGAGCAGTACTTC. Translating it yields CATSSLRGSYEQYF. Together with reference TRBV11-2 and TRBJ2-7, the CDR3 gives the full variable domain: EAGVAQSPRYKIIEKRQSVAFWCNPISGHATLYWYQQILGQGPKLLIQFQNNGVVDDSQLPKDRFSAERLKGVDSTLKIQPAKLEDSAVYLCATSSLRGSYEQYFGPGTRLTVT.

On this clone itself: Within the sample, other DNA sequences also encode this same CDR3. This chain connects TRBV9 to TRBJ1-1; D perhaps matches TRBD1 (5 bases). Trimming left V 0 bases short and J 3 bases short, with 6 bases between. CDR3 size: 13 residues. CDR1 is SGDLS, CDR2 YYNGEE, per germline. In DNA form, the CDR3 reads TGTGCCAGCAGCGTAGGCAGGGACACTGAAGCTTTCTTT. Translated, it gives CASSVGRDTEAFF.

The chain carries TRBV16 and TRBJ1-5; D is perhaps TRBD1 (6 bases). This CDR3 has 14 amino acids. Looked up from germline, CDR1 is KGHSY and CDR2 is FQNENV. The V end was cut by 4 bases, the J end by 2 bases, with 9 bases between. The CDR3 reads CASSRYRGNQPQHF. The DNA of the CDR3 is TGTGCCAGCAGCCGCTACAGGGGCAATCAGCCCCAGCATTTT.

Here the CDR3 reads CASSPQPVVAVGNTIYF. The CDR3 region has the DNA TGTGCCAGCAGCCCCCAACCTGTGGTAGCAGTAGGAAACACCATATATTTT. J is TRBJ1-3 and V is TRBV7-2; D remains ambiguous. The V gene's germline CDR1 is SGHTA and CDR2 FQGNSA. This CDR3 region has 17 residues. With 5 bases removed from V and 4 bases from J, the gap between germline ends came to 21 bases.

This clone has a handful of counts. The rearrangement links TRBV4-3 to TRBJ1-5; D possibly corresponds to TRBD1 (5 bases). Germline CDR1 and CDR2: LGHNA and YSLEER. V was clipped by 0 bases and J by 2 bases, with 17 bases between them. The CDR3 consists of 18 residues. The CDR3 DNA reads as TGCGCCAGCAGCCAAGATCCGCAGGGTGGGAGGGGCAATCAGCCCCAGCATTTT. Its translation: CASSQDPQGGRGNQPQHF.